The 28 T cell receptor beta chains below all came from one sample that was sequenced in a study of post-analysis software for immune sequencing data. These receptors' antigens are unknown. Study-level results: In patients, roughly five TRBV segments were more frequent than in controls, with TRBV5-6, TRBV5-1 and TRBV20-1 among them.

TCR beta cDNA libraries included unique molecular identifiers. Using its own MiXCR run on the PCR reads, TCRdb lists one record per CDR3 protein. Among about 760,000 distinct CDR3 sequences listed, roughly 29% were seen once. The sequenced sample consisted of blood. The receptors shown here come from a girl aged 5 to 17 with multiple sclerosis.

This CDR3 is CSARRLAGANEQFF. CDR3 DNA sequence: TGCAGTGCTAGGAGGCTAGCGGGGGCAAATGAGCAGTTCTTC. This chain links TRBV20-1 with TRBJ2-1; 10 nucleotides agree with TRBD2. Unmatched junction bases numbered 6, after V lost 3 bases and J lost 7 bases. The length of the CDR3 is 14 residues. Germline-derived CDR1 and CDR2 are DFQATT and SNEGSKA (reference sequence).

This clonotype was counted ten times or more. V gene TRBV29-1 combines with J gene TRBJ2-1; TRBD2 is a possible D gene (5 bases). CDR3 size: 10 residues. CDR1 and CDR2 (germline): SQVTM, ANQGSEA. The CDR3 loop is CAGWDNEQFF. The CDR3 DNA is TGCGCGGGCTGGGACAATGAGCAGTTCTTC.

V is TRBV29-1 and J is TRBJ2-3; 7 nucleotides line up with TRBD2. V trimming: 0 bases; J trimming: 8 bases; junction bases outside the gene matches: 14. From germline, CDR1 is SQVTM and CDR2 ANQGSEA. The CDR3 extends over 16 amino acids. CDR3 loop: CSVEEAIAGLSGTQYF. In nucleotides, the CDR3 is TGCAGCGTTGAAGAGGCGATAGCGGGCCTTTCGGGTACGCAGTATTTT.

This clonotype was observed many times. The rearrangement uses TRBV6-2 or TRBV6-3 and TRBJ2-4; TRBD1 is a possible D gene (6 bases). Germline V lookup: CDR1 MNHEY, CDR2 SVGEGT. This CDR3 comprises 13 residues. V lost 6 bases, J lost 9 bases, and 15 bases lay in between. The CDR3 region has the DNA TGTGCCAGCAGCGGACAGCCTGGGGTCATTCAGTACTTC. Its translation: CASSGQPGVIQYF.

The chain is built from TRBV18 and TRBJ2-7; D not resolved. The germline V gene has CDR1 KGHSH and CDR2 LQKENI. Trimming removed 0 bases from V and 3 bases from J, with 6 bases in between. This CDR3 region has 13 residues. CDR3 region: CASSPPSLYEQYF. CDR3 bases: TGTGCCAGCTCACCACCTTCACTCTACGAGCAGTACTTC.

V is TRBV29-1 and J is TRBJ2-7, with D hard to call. With 4 bases removed from V and 0 bases from J, the gap between germline ends came to 19 bases. Germline V gene sequence: CDR1 SQVTM, CDR2 ANQGSEA. This CDR3 has 16 amino acids. The CDR3: CSVAGLLRESSYEQYF. The CDR3 DNA reads as TGCAGCGTTGCGGGCCTCTTACGAGAGAGCTCCTACGAGCAGTACTTC.

The chain uses TRBV20-1 and TRBJ1-1; D perhaps matches TRBD1 (6 bases). Looked up from germline, CDR1 is DFQATT and CDR2 is SNEGSKA (reference sequence). The ends were cut back, 3 bases at V and 1 base at J, with 9 bases in the middle. The CDR3 runs 13 residues. The CDR3 reads CSASTGTNTEAFF. For the CDR3, the DNA is TGCAGTGCTAGTACAGGGACGAACACTGAAGCTTTCTTT.

This clonotype was counted a few times. The chain is built from TRBV20-1 and TRBJ2-5; 8 nucleotides agree with TRBD1. The CDR3 has 13 residues. Germline V CDR1 and CDR2: DFQATT, SNEGSKA (reference sequence). With V trimmed by 3 bases and J by 2 bases, 2 bases remained unmatched. CDR3 in DNA: TGCAGTGCTAGCAGGGGGCCACAAGAGACCCAGTACTTC. Its translation is CSASRGPQETQYF.

J is TRBJ2-5 and V is TRBV28, with 7 bases fitting TRBD2. Germline CDR1 and CDR2: MDHEN and SYDVKM. Losses at the gene ends were 6 bases for V and 6 bases for J; bases not matched to a gene: 7. The CDR3 sequence is 13 residues long. The CDR3 DNA is TGTGCCAGCAGCGGAGCGGGACCGAAGACCCAGTACTTC. Its protein is CASSGAGPKTQYF.

A remark on this clonotype: Since a much larger clone is just one base distant, this may be a read error. The genes are TRBV7-2 and TRBJ2-7; D gene unclear. The CDR3 is made up of 15 amino acids. Germline CDR1 reads SGHTA; CDR2 reads FQGNSA. The CDR3 is CASSPNPGPSYELYF. The CDR3 DNA reads as TGTGCCAGCAGCCCAAACCCGGGCCCCTCCTACGAGCTGTACTTC. Using reference TRBV7-2 and TRBJ2-7 for the parts outside the CDR3, the full variable domain is GAGVSQSPSNKVTEKGKDVELRCDPISGHTALYWYRQSLGQGLEFLIYFQGNSAPDKSGLPSDRFSAERTGGSVSTLTIQRTQQEDSAVYLCASSPNPGPSYELYFGPGTRLTVT.

The genes are TRBV4-3 and TRBJ2-3; D possibly corresponds to TRBD2 (5 bases). CDR3 length: 17 residues. V was shortened by 3 bases and J by 2 bases, with 18 bases between the two germline ends. Germline V lookup: CDR1 LGHNA, CDR2 YSLEER. CDR3 coding DNA: TGCGCCAGCAGCCACGGTATATCGGCGAGGGACACAGATACGCAGTATTTT. Protein: CASSHGISARDTDTQYF.

The sample holds a few counts of this clonotype. This chain links TRBV6-5 with TRBJ2-4; 7 bases line up with TRBD2. TRBJ2-7 matches the DNA end more closely, so the J call is doubtful. Germline V lookup: CDR1 MNHEY, CDR2 SVGAGI. CDR3 length: 13 amino acids. CDR3 region: CASIRGVSHEQYF. The CDR3, as DNA: TGTGCCAGCATCCGGGGGGTCAGCCACGAGCAGTACTTC.

V usage is TRBV7-8 and J usage is TRBJ1-4; D uncertain. The V end lost 2 bases, the J end lost 6 bases, and 16 bases lay between the germline ends. CDR3 size: 16 residues. From germline, CDR1 is SGHVS and CDR2 FQNEAQ. The CDR3 DNA reads as TGTGCCAGCAGCTTACCGCGGGTCACTCGGGATGAAAAACTGTTTTTT. Protein: CASSLPRVTRDEKLFF.

The CDR3 spells CSDRGSGGYTF. For the CDR3, the DNA is TGCAGTGACAGGGGTTCGGGCGGCTACACCTTC. The chain links TRBV20-1 to TRBJ1-2; 7 bases map to TRBD1. V was pared by 7 bases and J by 8 bases, with 7 bases of the junction left unmatched. Germline CDR1 DFQATT, CDR2 SNEGSKA (reference sequence). The CDR3 is 11 amino acids.

The chain links TRBV7-8 to TRBJ2-1; D may correspond to TRBD1 or TRBD2 (6 bases each). The better agreement between TRBJ2-7 and the DNA end casts doubt on the J call. Germline V gene data show CDR1 as SGHVS and CDR2 as FQNEAQ. The CDR3 extends over 14 amino acids. CDR3 protein: CATRAGTILNEQYF. The CDR3 DNA reads as TGTGCCACTAGGGCGGGGACAATCCTCAATGAGCAGTACTTC.

The gene calls are TRBV11-1 and TRBJ2-3; TRBD2 is a possible D gene (6 bases). V was trimmed by 1 base and J by 5 bases, leaving 22 bases between them. The CDR3 totals 18 residues. The germline gives CDR1 SGHAT, CDR2 FQDESV (reference sequence). The CDR3 DNA reads TGTGCCAGCAGCTTAGTGCCGGCGCGGGGACCTGGTGTAGATACGCAGTATTTT. This sequence encodes CASSLVPARGPGVDTQYF. The whole variable domain, remainder taken from reference TRBV11-1 and TRBJ2-3, is EAEVAQSPRYKITEKSQAVAFWCDPISGHATLYWYRQILGQGPELLVQFQDESVVDDSQLPKDRFSAERLKGVDSTLKIQPAELGDSAMYLCASSLVPARGPGVDTQYFGPGTRLTVL.

Worth noting for this clonotype: A much larger clone lies one base from this, so it may be a read error. V and J are TRBV29-1 and TRBJ1-2; the D gene is possibly TRBD1 (6 bases). The CDR3 has 15 residues. Trimming removed 4 bases from V and 3 bases from J, with 18 bases in between. Germline CDR1 SQVTM, CDR2 ANQGSEA. The CDR3 nucleotides read TGCAGCGTTGTCCCTAATCGACAGGCTGACTATGGCTACACCTTC. The encoded protein is CSVVPNRQADYGYTF. The full variable domain, in which reference TRBV29-1 and TRBJ1-2 provide the parts outside the CDR3, is SAVISQKPSRDICQRGTSLTIQCQVDSQVTMMFWYRQQPGQSLTLIATANQGSEATYESGFVIDKFPISRPNLTFSTLTVSNMSPEDSSIYLCSVVPNRQADYGYTFGSGTRLTVV.

The chain has TRBV28 and TRBJ1-2; 10 bases match TRBD1. There are 13 residues in the CDR3. Germline CDR1 MDHEN, CDR2 SYDVKM. V trimming: 5 bases; J trimming: 8 bases; junction bases outside the gene matches: 5. The CDR3 is CASSDDRGLGYTF. For the CDR3, the DNA is TGTGCCAGCAGTGATGACAGGGGGCTCGGCTACACCTTC.

V and J are TRBV20-1 and TRBJ2-7; 8 bases line up with TRBD2. CDR1 DFQATT and CDR2 SNEGSKA come from the germline V gene (reference sequence). Trimming removed 0 bases from V and 4 bases from J; junction bases left unmatched: 8. CDR3 length: 15 residues. The CDR3 region is CSARDFSGILYEQYF. CDR3 coding DNA: TGCAGTGCTAGAGATTTTAGCGGGATCTTATACGAGCAGTACTTC.

This clonotype was observed a handful of times. The V and J genes are TRBV6-5 and TRBJ2-3; possibly TRBD2 for D (6 bases). The CDR3 runs to 16 residues. The germline CDR1 and CDR2 sequences are MNHEY and SVGAGI. V dropped 0 bases and J dropped 3 bases, with 13 bases sitting between them. The CDR3 sequence: CASSYSLASGTDTQYF. CDR3 sequence (DNA): TGTGCCAGCAGTTACTCCCTAGCGAGCGGGACAGATACGCAGTATTTT.

This clonotype was seen more than once but under ten times. The chain carries TRBV25-1 and TRBJ1-2; D is uncertain. CDR1 and CDR2 (germline): MGHDK, SYGVNS. Trimming took off 4 bases at V and 6 bases at J, with 21 bases between the two ends. The CDR3 has 16 residues. CDR3 region: CASSGFRDTSNDGYTF. As DNA, the CDR3 is TGTGCCAGCAGTGGGTTTCGAGACACATCGAATGATGGCTACACCTTC.

This clonotype was seen a few times. The genes are TRBV4-3 and TRBJ2-7; D gene uncertain. V lost 0 bases and J 0 bases, leaving 9 bases between the germline ends. The CDR3 totals 15 residues. Germline CDR1 and CDR2: LGHNA and YSLEER. The CDR3 bases are TGCGCCAGCAGCCAAGATTACATGGACTCCTACGAGCAGTACTTC. This encodes CASSQDYMDSYEQYF.

This clonotype was seen only a few times. This rearrangement joins TRBV3-1 to TRBJ2-1; D might be TRBD2 (7 bases). CDR1 LGHDT and CDR2 YNNKEL come from the germline V gene (reference sequence). CDR3 size: 17 residues. V lost 5 bases to trimming and J lost 2 bases, with 19 bases between them. The CDR3 here is CASSIALAGAAYNEQFF. The CDR3, as DNA: TGTGCCAGCAGCATCGCCCTTGCGGGGGCTGCCTACAATGAGCAGTTCTTC.

This clonotype occurred a few times. The rearrangement links TRBV25-1 to TRBJ2-7; TRBD2 aligns across 8 bases. The CDR3 has 14 amino acids. V was clipped by 9 bases and J by 2 bases; unmatched bases: 9. Germline V gene sequence: CDR1 MGHDK, CDR2 SYGVNS. The CDR3 DNA is TGTGCCAGTCTTACTAGCGGTATACCCTACGAGCAGTACTTC. Residues: CASLTSGIPYEQYF.

The count of this clonotype is one. The chain has TRBV20-1 and TRBJ1-1; 11 bases match TRBD1. Trimming removed 6 bases from V and 1 base from J; junction bases left unmatched: 10. From germline, CDR1 is DFQATT and CDR2 SNEGSKA (reference sequence). The CDR3 is made up of 16 amino acids. CDR3 coding DNA: TGCAGTGCACCGGGACAGGGGGTCTACAGGAACACTGAAGCTTTCTTT. Protein product: CSAPGQGVYRNTEAFF.

This rearrangement joins TRBV6-1 to TRBJ1-5; TRBD1 aligns across 7 bases. The V segment lost 7 bases and the J segment 4 bases; nucleotides outside the gene matches: 7. From germline, CDR1 is MNHNS and CDR2 SASEGT. CDR3 size: 14 residues. CDR3 sequence: CASNRQGGNQPQHF. The CDR3 nucleotides read TGTGCCAGCAATAGACAGGGTGGAAATCAGCCCCAGCATTTT.

This chain connects TRBV21-1 to TRBJ2-3; the D segment call TRBD2 is taken from the table without a DNA check. TRBV21-1 is a pseudogene locus. This CDR3 contains 15 residues. The CDR3 sequence: CANMPGRAPVDTQYF. In nucleotides, the CDR3 is TGTGCCAACATGCCCGGGAGGGCCCCCGTAGATACGCAGTATTTT.

The V and J genes are TRBV2 and TRBJ2-3; 10 bases line up with TRBD2. There are 16 residues in the CDR3. The junction had 11 bases not matched to a gene; V was cut back by 6 bases and J by 5 bases. Germline V gene data show CDR1 as SNHLY and CDR2 as FYNNEI. DNA for the CDR3: TGTGCCAGCAGGGCCCTAGCGGGGGCCGCGGGAGATACGCAGTATTTT. Translation: CASRALAGAAGDTQYF.